These 8 T cell receptor beta chains share one sample of origin, sequenced in a study of HIV-infected patients and healthy controls. Roughly three months, about 14 weeks, into antiretroviral therapy, follow-up blood was collected. All unsorted peripheral T cells were captured because whole blood was used without fractionation. Around 0.5 ug RNA was reverse transcribed with alpha and beta constant-region primers. Each of the alpha and beta chains got its own library through chain-specific third strand synthesis with indices. TCRdb ran MiXCR on the 5' RACE reads and lists one entry per CDR3 protein. Of roughly 7,400 distinct CDR3 sequences listed, around 6.7% are singletons. Here the sequenced sample was blood, taken during antiretroviral therapy. Receptor source: an adult with HIV infection.

This clonotype is labeled as medium-sized. This beta chain is a stray read from a library made for alpha chains; its abundance is not meaningful. The chain has TRBV29-1 and TRBJ2-5; D gene uncertain. The CDR3 is 13 amino acids. The germline V gene encodes CDR1 SQVTM and CDR2 ANQGSEA. The V end lost 5 bases, the J end lost 2 bases, and 12 bases lay between the germline ends. The CDR3 nucleotides are TGCAGCGTTAAGAAGCAGGTTCAAGAGACCCAGTACTTC. This codes for CSVKKQVQETQYF.

This clonotype was observed at least ten times. Found in a library prepared for alpha chains, this beta chain is an off-target read, and its abundance has little meaning. The V gene is TRBV6-5, the J gene TRBJ2-1; no clear D. This CDR3 is 13 amino acids long. V lost 0 bases and J lost 4, with 4 bases in between. Per germline, CDR1 MNHEY and CDR2 SVGAGI. The CDR3 region is CASSYSEYNEQFF. CDR3 coding DNA: TGTGCCAGCAGTTACTCAGAGTACAATGAGCAGTTCTTC.

In this sample, this clonotype turned up many times. This beta chain turned up in a library designed for alpha chains; as an off-target read, its abundance says little. This sequence joins TRBV12-3 or TRBV12-4 and TRBJ1-1; D remains ambiguous. The V and J ends lost 7 bases and 4 bases respectively, with 10 bases between them. The CDR3 sequence is 12 residues long. The CDR3 DNA sequence: TGTGCCAGCACGGTACGGCCCACTGAAGCTTTCTTT. As protein: CASTVRPTEAFF.

This clonotype is medium-sized by share. The library was prepared for alpha chains; this beta chain is a stray read, so its frequency means little. The chain carries TRBV28 and TRBJ2-7; no definite D call. The length of the CDR3 is 11 residues. V lost 5 bases to trimming and J lost 5 bases, with 7 bases between them. Germline V gene sequence: CDR1 MDHEN, CDR2 SYDVKM. The CDR3 region is CASSLSHEQYF. In DNA, the CDR3 is TGTGCCAGCAGTCTCAGTCACGAGCAGTACTTC.

This clonotype was seen ten or more times. This beta chain represents an off-target read in a library built for alpha chains; its size is of limited meaning. The gene calls are TRBV2 and TRBJ2-7; no firm D call. Germline V gene sequence: CDR1 SNHLY, CDR2 FYNNEI. This CDR3 comprises 12 residues. Trimming took off 8 bases at V and 6 bases at J, with 14 bases between the two ends. CDR3 region: CASEKSSLEQYF. CDR3 DNA: TGTGCCAGCGAGAAGTCCTCCCTCGAGCAGTACTTC.

This clonotype is categorized as medium-sized (0.01 to 0.1%). This beta chain is an unintended read in a library built for alpha chains; its size means little. This chain uses TRBV28 with TRBJ1-1, with TRBD1 as a possible D gene (5 bases). Trimming took 10 bases from V and 7 from J, leaving 16 bases between them. Germline loops: CDR1 MDHEN, CDR2 SYDVKM. The CDR3 runs 12 residues. The CDR3 here is CATATVSDEAFF. The CDR3 DNA reads as TGTGCCACCGCGACAGTGTCGGATGAAGCTTTCTTT.

This clonotype has ten or more counts. For a library built for alpha chains, this beta chain is a stray read; little rests on its size. The chain is built from TRBV6-5 and TRBJ2-7; D is perhaps TRBD1 or TRBD2 (5 bases each). This CDR3 region has 14 residues. Germline V gene lookup returns CDR1 MNHEY and CDR2 SVGAGI. The V end lost 8 bases, the J end lost 13 bases, and 27 bases lay between the germline ends. In DNA form, the CDR3 reads TGTGCCAGCGCCCCCGACGGCGAGGGGATCCAGTACTACTTC. Protein sequence: CASAPDGEGIQYYF.

By its share, this clonotype is medium-sized. For a library built for alpha chains, this beta chain is a stray read; little rests on its size. The chain couples TRBV3-1 to TRBJ2-1; possible D gene TRBD2, 5 bases. Germline V CDR1 and CDR2: LGHDT, YNNKEL (reference sequence). With 8 bases removed from V and 0 bases from J, the gap between germline ends came to 14 bases. This CDR3 spans 15 amino acids. CDR3 amino acids: CASGDSAFSYNEQFF. CDR3 bases: TGTGCCAGCGGGGATAGCGCCTTCTCCTACAATGAGCAGTTCTTC.